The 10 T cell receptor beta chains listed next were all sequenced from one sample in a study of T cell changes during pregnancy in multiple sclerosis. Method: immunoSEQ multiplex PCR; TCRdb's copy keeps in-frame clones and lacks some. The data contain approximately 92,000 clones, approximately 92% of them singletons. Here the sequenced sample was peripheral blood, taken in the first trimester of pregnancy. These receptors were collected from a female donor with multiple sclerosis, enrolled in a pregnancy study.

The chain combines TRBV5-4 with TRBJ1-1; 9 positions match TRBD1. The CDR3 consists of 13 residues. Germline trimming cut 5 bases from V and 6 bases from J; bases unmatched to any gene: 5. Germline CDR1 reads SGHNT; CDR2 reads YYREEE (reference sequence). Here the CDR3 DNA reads TGTGCCAGCAGGGCACAGGGGGCCGCTGAAGCTTTCTTT. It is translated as CASRAQGAAEAFF.

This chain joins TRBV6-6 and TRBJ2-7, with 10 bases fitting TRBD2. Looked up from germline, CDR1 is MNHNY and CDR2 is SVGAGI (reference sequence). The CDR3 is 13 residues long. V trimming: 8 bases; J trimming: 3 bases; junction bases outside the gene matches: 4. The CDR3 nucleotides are TGTGCCAGCGGTACTAGCGGGGACTACGAGCAGTACTTC. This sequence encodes CASGTSGDYEQYF.

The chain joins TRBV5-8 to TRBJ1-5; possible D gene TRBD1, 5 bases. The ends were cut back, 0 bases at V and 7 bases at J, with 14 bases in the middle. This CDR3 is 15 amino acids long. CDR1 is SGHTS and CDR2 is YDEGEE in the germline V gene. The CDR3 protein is CASSLGQSVDQPQHF. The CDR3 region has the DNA TGTGCCAGCAGCTTGGGACAGTCGGTGGACCAGCCCCAGCATTTT.

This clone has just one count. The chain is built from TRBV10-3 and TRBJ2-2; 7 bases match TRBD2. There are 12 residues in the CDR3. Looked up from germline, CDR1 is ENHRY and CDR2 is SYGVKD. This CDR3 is CSSGPDTGELFF. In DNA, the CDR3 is TGTTCTAGCGGACCAGACACCGGGGAGCTGTTTTTT.

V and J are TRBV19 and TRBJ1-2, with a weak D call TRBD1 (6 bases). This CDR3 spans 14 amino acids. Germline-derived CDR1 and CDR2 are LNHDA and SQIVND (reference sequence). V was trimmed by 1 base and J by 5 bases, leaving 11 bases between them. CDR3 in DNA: TGTGCCAGTAGTATAGGGGGGCGCGTGTATGGCTACACCTTC. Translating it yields CASSIGGRVYGYTF.

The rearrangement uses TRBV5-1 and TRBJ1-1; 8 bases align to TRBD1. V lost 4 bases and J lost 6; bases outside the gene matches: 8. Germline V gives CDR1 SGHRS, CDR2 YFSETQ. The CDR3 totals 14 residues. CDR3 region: CASSPGQVVAEAFF. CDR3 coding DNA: TGCGCCAGCAGCCCGGGACAGGTAGTCGCTGAAGCTTTCTTT.

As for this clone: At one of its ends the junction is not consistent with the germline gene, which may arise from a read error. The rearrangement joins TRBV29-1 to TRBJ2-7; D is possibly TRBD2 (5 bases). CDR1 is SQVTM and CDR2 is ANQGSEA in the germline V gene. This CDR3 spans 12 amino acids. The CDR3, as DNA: TGCAGCGTTTCAGTCCTGGGCAGAGGGTACATCTTC. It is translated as CSVSVLGRGYIF.

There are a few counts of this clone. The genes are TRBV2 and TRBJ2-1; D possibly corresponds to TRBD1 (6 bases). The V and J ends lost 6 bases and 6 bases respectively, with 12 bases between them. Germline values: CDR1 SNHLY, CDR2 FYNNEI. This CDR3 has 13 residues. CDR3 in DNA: TGTGCCAGCAGGAGAGAACAGGGCAATGAGCAGTTCTTC. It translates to CASRREQGNEQFF.

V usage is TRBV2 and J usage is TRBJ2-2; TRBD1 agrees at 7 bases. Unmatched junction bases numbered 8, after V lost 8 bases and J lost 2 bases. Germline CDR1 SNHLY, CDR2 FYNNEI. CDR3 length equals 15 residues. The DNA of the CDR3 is TGTGCCAGCGCCACCGGGACAGCAAACACCGGGGAGCTGTTTTTT. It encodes CASATGTANTGELFF.

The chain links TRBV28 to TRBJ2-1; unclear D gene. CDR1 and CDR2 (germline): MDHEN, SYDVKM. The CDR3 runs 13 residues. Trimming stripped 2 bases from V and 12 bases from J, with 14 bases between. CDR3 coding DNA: TGTGCCAGCAGTTTAGGCCAGGTAATGAGGCAGTTCTTC. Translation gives CASSLGQVMRQFF.